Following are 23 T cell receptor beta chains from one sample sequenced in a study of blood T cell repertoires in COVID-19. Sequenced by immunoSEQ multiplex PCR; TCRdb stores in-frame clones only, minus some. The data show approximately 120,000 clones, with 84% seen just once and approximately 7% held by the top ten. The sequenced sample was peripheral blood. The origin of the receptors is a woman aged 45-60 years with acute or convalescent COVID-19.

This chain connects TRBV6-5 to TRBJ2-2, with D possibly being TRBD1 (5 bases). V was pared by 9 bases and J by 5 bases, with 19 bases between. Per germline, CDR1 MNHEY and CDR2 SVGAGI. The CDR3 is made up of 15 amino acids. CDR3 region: CASNPDSPRTGELFF. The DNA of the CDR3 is TGTGCCAGTAACCCAGACAGCCCACGGACCGGGGAGCTGTTTTTT.

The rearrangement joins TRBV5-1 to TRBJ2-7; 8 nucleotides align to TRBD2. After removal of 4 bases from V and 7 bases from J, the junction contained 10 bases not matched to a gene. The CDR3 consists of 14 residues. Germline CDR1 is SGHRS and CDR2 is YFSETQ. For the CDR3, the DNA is TGCGCCAGCAGCCAGGGACTAGAGGGGACAGAGCAGTACTTC. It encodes CASSQGLEGTEQYF.

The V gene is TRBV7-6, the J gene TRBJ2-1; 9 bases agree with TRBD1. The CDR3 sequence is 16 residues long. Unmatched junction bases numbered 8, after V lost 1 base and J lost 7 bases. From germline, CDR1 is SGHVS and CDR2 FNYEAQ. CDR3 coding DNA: TGTGCCAGCAGCTTAGGCCACAGGGGGCTTGGGAATGAGCAGTTCTTC. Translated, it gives CASSLGHRGLGNEQFF.

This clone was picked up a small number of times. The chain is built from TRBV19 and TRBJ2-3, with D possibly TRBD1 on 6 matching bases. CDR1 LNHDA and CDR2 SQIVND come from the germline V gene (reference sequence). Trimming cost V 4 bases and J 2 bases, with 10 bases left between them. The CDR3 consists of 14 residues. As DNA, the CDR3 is TGTGCCAGTAGTAGGACAGTACACACAGATACGCAGTATTTT. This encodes CASSRTVHTDTQYF.

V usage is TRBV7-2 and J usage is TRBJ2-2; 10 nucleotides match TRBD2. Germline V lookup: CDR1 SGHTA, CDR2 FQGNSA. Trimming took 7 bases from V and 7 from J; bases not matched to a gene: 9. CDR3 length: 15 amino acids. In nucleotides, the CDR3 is TGTGCCAGCAAACCAAGCGGGGGGGCCGGCGGGGAGCTGTTTTTT. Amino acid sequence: CASKPSGGAGGELFF. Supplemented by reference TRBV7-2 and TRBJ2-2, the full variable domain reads GAGVSQSPSNKVTEKGKDVELRCDPISGHTALYWYRQSLGQGLEFLIYFQGNSAPDKSGLPSDRFSAERTGGSVSTLTIQRTQQEDSAVYLCASKPSGGAGGELFFGEGSRLTVL.

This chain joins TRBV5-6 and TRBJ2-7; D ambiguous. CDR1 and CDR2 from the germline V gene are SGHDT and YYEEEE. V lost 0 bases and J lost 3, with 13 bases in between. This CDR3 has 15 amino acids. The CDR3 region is CASSLVGVADYEQYF. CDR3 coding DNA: TGTGCCAGCAGCTTGGTTGGTGTGGCCGACTACGAGCAGTACTTC.

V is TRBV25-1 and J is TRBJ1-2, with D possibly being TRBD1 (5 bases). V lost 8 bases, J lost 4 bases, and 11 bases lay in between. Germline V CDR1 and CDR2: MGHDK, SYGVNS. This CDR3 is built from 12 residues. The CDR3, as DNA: TGTGCCAGCTCGACGGGGGTCTATGGCTACACCTTC. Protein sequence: CASSTGVYGYTF.

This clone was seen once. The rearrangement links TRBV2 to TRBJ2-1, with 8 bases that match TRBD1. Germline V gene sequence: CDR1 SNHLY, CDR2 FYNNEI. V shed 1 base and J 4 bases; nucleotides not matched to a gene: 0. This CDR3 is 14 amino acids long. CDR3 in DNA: TGTGCCAGCAGTGAAGGGACAGGGTACAATGAGCAGTTCTTC. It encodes CASSEGTGYNEQFF.

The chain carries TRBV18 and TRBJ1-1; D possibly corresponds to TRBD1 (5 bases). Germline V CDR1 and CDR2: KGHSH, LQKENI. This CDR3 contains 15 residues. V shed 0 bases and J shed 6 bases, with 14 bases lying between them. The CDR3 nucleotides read TGTGCCAGCTCACCACCGGGACTCGCGAGCCCTGAAGCTTTCTTT. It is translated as CASSPPGLASPEAFF.

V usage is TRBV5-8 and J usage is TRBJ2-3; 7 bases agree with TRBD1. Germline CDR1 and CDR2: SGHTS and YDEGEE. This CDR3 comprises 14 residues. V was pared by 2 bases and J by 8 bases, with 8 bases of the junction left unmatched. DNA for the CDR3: TGTGCCAGCAGCTTCACAGGGGACAAGGTTACGCAGTATTTT. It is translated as CASSFTGDKVTQYF.

The DNA of the CDR3 is TGTGCCAGCGGCCGAAGGACAGCCACTGAAGCTTTCTTT. It translates to CASGRRTATEAFF. The rearrangement joins TRBV11-2 to TRBJ1-1; possible D gene TRBD1, 6 bases. The CDR3 runs to 13 residues. Germline loops: CDR1 SGHAT, CDR2 FQNNGV. V was trimmed by 8 bases and J by 4 bases, leaving 14 bases between them.

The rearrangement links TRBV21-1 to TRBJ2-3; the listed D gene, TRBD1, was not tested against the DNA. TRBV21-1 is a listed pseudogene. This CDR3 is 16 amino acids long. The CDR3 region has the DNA TGTGCCAGCAGCAACCCGACAGGTTCAGACACAGATACGCAGTATTTT. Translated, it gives CASSNPTGSDTDTQYF.

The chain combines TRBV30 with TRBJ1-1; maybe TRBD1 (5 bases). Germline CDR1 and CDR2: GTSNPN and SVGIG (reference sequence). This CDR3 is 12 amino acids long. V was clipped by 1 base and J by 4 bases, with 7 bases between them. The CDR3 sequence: CAWSDRGTEAFF. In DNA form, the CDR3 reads TGTGCCTGGAGTGATAGGGGCACTGAAGCTTTCTTT.

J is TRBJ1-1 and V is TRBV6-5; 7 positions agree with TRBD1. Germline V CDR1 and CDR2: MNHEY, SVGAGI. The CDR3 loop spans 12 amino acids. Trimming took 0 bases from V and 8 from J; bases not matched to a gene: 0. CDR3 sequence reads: CASSYSGQEAFF. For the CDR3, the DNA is TGTGCCAGCAGTTACTCGGGACAGGAAGCTTTCTTT.

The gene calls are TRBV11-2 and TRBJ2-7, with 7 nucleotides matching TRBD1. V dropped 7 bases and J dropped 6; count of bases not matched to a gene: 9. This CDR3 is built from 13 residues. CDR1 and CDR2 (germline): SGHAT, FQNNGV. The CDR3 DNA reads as TGTGCCAGCACCTGGACAGGCACCACCGAGCAGTACTTC. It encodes CASTWTGTTEQYF.

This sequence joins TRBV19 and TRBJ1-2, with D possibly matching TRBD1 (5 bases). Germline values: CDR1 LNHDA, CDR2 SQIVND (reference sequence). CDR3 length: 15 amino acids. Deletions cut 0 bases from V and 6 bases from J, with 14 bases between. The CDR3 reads CASSIDRVVRHGYTF. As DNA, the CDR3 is TGTGCCAGTAGTATAGACAGGGTCGTAAGGCATGGCTACACCTTC. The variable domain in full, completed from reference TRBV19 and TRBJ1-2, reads DGGITQSPKYLFRKEGQNVTLSCEQNLNHDAMYWYRQDPGQGLRLIYYSQIVNDFQKGDIAEGYSVSREKKESFPLTVTSAQKNPTAFYLCASSIDRVVRHGYTFGSGTRLTVV.

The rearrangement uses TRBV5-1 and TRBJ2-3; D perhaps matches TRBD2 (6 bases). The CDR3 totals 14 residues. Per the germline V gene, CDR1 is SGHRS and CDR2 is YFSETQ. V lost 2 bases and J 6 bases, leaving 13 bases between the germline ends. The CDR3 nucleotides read TGCGCCAGCAGCTTAGGACTAACTACTGATACGCAGTATTTT. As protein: CASSLGLTTDTQYF.

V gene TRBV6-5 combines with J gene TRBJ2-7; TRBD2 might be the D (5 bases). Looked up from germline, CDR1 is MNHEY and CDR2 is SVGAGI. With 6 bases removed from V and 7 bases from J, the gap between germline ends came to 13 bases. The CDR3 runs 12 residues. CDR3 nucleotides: TGTGCCAGCAGACCTTTCCGGGGAGAGCAGTACTTC. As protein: CASRPFRGEQYF.

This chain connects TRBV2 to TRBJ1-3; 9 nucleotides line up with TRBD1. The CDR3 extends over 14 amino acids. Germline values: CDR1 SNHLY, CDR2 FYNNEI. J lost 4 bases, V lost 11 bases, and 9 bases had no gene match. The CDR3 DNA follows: TGTGCCGCCCAGGGGACAGGGTTCGGAAACACCATATATTTT. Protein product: CAAQGTGFGNTIYF.

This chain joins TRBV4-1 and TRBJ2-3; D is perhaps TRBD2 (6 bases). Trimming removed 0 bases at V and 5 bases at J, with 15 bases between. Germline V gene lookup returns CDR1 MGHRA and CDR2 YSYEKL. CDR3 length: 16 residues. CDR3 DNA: TGCGCCAGCAGCCAAGAGGTGGCTAGCGCGATAGATACGCAGTATTTT. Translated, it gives CASSQEVASAIDTQYF.

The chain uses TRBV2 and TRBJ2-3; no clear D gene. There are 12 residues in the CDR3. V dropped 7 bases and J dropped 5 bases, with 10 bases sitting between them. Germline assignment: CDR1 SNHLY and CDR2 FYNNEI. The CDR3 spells CASIRSIDTQYF. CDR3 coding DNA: TGTGCCAGCATTCGGTCAATAGATACGCAGTATTTT.

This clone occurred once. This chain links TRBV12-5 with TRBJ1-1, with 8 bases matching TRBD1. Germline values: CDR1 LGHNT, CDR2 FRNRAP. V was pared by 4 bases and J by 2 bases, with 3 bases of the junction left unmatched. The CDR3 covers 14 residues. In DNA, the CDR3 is TGTGCTAGTGGTTCCGGACAGGGAAACACTGAAGCTTTCTTT. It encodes CASGSGQGNTEAFF. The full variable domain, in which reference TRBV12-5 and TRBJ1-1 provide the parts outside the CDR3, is DARVTQTPRHKVTEMGQEVTMRCQPILGHNTVFWYRQTMMQGLELLAYFRNRAPLDDSGMPKDRFSAEMPDATLATLKIQPSEPRDSAVYFCASGSGQGNTEAFFGQGTRLTVV.

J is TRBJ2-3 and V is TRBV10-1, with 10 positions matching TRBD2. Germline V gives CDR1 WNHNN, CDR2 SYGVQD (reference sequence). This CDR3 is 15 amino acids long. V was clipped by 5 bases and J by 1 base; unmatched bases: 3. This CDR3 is CASSTGTSGTDTQYF. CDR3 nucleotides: TGCGCCAGCAGTACCGGGACTAGCGGCACAGATACGCAGTATTTT.